The rows below give T cell receptor beta chains drawn from one sample of a study of cytomegalovirus exposure and HLA in healthy donors. Generated by immunoSEQ multiplex PCR, the TCRdb table keeps only in-frame clones and is missing some. The sample consists of around 100,000 clones, roughly 71% of them appearing once. Sequencing was performed on PBMCs. The receptors stem from a man in his forties or fifties in good health and CMV-seropositive. Both conserved end residues are part of each CDR3. D genes are given only for firm matches. Rows may omit the clone size; those that give it use once, few, many or a size class.

abundance	v_gene	j_gene	d_gene	CDR3aa	CDR3nt
-	TRBV4-3	TRBJ2-1	-	CASSQVMSSYNEQFF	TGCGCCAGCAGCCAAGTGATGAGCTCCTACAATGAGCAGTTCTTC
few	TRBV6-5	TRBJ2-5	TRBD1	CASRPDRGPETQYF	TGTGCCAGCAGACCTGACAGGGGGCCGGAGACCCAGTACTTC
-	TRBV6-5	TRBJ1-5	-	CASSYVRDSSQPQHF	TGTGCCAGCAGTTACGTGAGGGACTCAAGTCAGCCCCAGCATTTT
-	TRBV6-5	TRBJ1-2	TRBD1	CASRQGARGYTF	TGTGCCAGCAGACAGGGGGCCCGTGGCTACACCTTC
-	TRBV25-1	TRBJ1-1	-	CASSESGAEAFF	TGTGCCAGCAGTGAATCAGGGGCTGAAGCTTTCTTT
-	TRBV19	TRBJ1-3	-	CASIPGKDGNTIYF	TGTGCCAGTATCCCAGGGAAGGACGGAAACACCATATATTTT
-	TRBV6-5	TRBJ1-2	-	CASSSQGYYGYTF	TGTGCCAGCAGTTCCCAGGGGTACTATGGCTACACCTTC
-	TRBV5-4	TRBJ1-4	-	CASIDRDRGGGEKLFF	TGTGCCAGCATCGATCGGGACCGCGGGGGAGGTGAAAAACTGTTTTTT
-	TRBV29-1	TRBJ1-1	TRBD1	CSASRDRYEAFF	TGCAGCGCCAGCCGGGACAGGTATGAAGCTTTCTTT
-	TRBV5-1	TRBJ1-1	-	CASRVDSFTEAFF	TGCGCCAGCAGGGTGGACAGTTTCACTGAAGCTTTCTTT
-	TRBV5-1	TRBJ2-3	TRBD2	CASSLAAGGGPDTQYF	TGCGCCAGCAGCTTGGCTGCGGGAGGGGGCCCAGATACGCAGTATTTT
once	TRBV10-3	TRBJ2-5	TRBD2	CATGLAKETQYF	TGTGCCACCGGACTAGCGAAGGAGACCCAGTACTTC
-	TRBV7-6	TRBJ1-1	-	CASSLVVDSLNTEAFF	TGTGCCAGCAGCCTGGTCGTTGACAGCTTGAACACTGAAGCTTTCTTT
-	TRBV4-1	TRBJ2-1	TRBD2	CASSQGGGLTTYNEQFF	TGCGCCAGCAGCCAAGGGGGGGGACTAACTACCTACAATGAGCAGTTCTTC
few	TRBV5-4	TRBJ1-1	-	CASSQGTDEAFF	TGTGCCAGCAGCCAGGGTACGGACGAAGCTTTCTTT
-	TRBV7-9	TRBJ1-2	-	CASSPGGYTF	TGTGCCAGCAGCCCCGGTGGCTACACCTTC
few	TRBV5-4	TRBJ2-3	-	CASSFTGYKDTQYF	TGTGCCAGCAGCTTTACAGGGTATAAAGATACGCAGTATTTT
many	TRBV6-4	TRBJ2-2	TRBD2	CASSETSGSTGELFF	TGTGCCAGCAGTGAGACTAGCGGGAGCACCGGGGAGCTGTTTTTT
-	TRBV5-1	TRBJ1-3	-	CASSGITPDTSDSGNTIYF	TGCGCCAGCAGCGGAATCACCCCAGACACCTCCGACTCTGGAAACACCATATATTTT
-	TRBV7-8	TRBJ2-7	-	CASSLARLEQYF	TGTGCCAGCAGCTTAGCGCGACTGGAGCAGTACTTC
-	TRBV11-2	TRBJ1-4	-	CASSHTSGIEEKLFF	TGTGCCAGCAGTCATACCTCGGGGATCGAGGAAAAACTGTTTTTT
-	TRBV6-1	TRBJ2-3	-	CASTFNSRTDTQYF	TGTGCCAGCACATTTAACAGCCGCACAGATACGCAGTATTTT
once	TRBV2	TRBJ1-5	-	CARSTTAKQPQHF	TGTGCCAGGTCGACAACGGCGAAGCAGCCCCAGCATTTT
-	TRBV18	TRBJ2-1	TRBD2	CASSPGLDYYNEQFF	TGTGCCAGCTCACCAGGACTAGACTACTACAATGAGCAGTTCTTC
once	TRBV6-5	TRBJ1-1	TRBD1	CASRQGMNTEAFF	TGTGCCAGCCGACAGGGGATGAACACTGAAGCTTTCTTT
-	TRBV9	TRBJ2-1	-	CASSVVGAGFNEQFF	TGTGCCAGCAGCGTAGTGGGGGCTGGGTTCAATGAGCAGTTCTTC
-	TRBV7-6	TRBJ1-1	TRBD1	CASSPEGAEAFF	TGTGCCAGCAGCCCCGAGGGGGCCGAAGCTTTCTTT
-	TRBV5-8	TRBJ2-1	TRBD2	CASSPEREPYNEQFF	TGTGCCAGCAGCCCCGAGCGGGAACCCTACAATGAGCAGTTCTTC
-	TRBV28	TRBJ1-5	TRBD1	CASSLFKGAGNQPQHF	TGTGCCAGCAGTTTATTTAAGGGGGCAGGCAATCAGCCCCAGCATTTT
few	TRBV5-1	TRBJ2-5	TRBD2	CASGLAGGRPQYF	TGCGCCAGCGGACTAGCGGGAGGAAGGCCCCAGTACTTC
-	TRBV6-5	TRBJ2-7	-	CASSYAGYEQYF	TGTGCCAGCAGTTACGCAGGGTACGAGCAGTACTTC
-	TRBV7-9	TRBJ1-5	TRBD1	CASSLEWGQGHNQPQHF	TGTGCCAGCAGCTTAGAGTGGGGACAGGGTCACAATCAGCCCCAGCATTTT
-	TRBV10-2	TRBJ1-5	-	CASSEYPGNQPQHF	TGCGCCAGCAGTGAGTATCCGGGGAATCAGCCCCAGCATTTT